These 25 T cell receptor beta chains were all obtained from the same sample, sequenced in a study of cytomegalovirus exposure and HLA in healthy donors. In the PCR, 60 Vbeta and 13 Jbeta primers were used. Data came from immunoSEQ multiplex PCR; TCRdb stores just in-frame clones and leaves some out. The top ten clones hold roughly 2.5% of a sample with 90,000 to 100,000 clones, around 70% of them seen once. Sequenced sample: PBMCs. These TCRs come from a man aged 50 or older in good health and CMV-seronegative.

The chain has TRBV2 and TRBJ2-7; 11 bases are a match to TRBD2. This CDR3 is built from 14 residues. V was clipped by 1 base and J by 6 bases; unmatched bases: 2. Germline values: CDR1 SNHLY, CDR2 FYNNEI. CDR3 bases: TGTGCCAGCAGTGAAGGACTAGCGGGATCCGAGCAGTACTTC. Protein: CASSEGLAGSEQYF.

The rearrangement links TRBV27 to TRBJ2-3, with 8 bases identical to TRBD1. The germline V gene encodes CDR1 MNHEY and CDR2 SMNVEV (reference sequence). There are 15 residues in the CDR3. Losses at the gene ends were 6 bases for V and 3 bases for J; bases not matched to a gene: 8. The CDR3 here is CASSVGQALTDTQYF. CDR3 DNA: TGTGCCAGCAGCGTGGGACAGGCCCTAACAGATACGCAGTATTTT.

The chain joins TRBV7-9 to TRBJ1-1; the D is unclear. Per germline, CDR1 SEHNR and CDR2 FQNEAQ (reference sequence). The CDR3 sequence is 15 residues long. V gave up 2 bases and J gave up 0 bases, with 10 bases separating them. The CDR3 here is CASSLIVEMNTEAFF. CDR3 bases: TGTGCCAGCAGCTTAATCGTAGAAATGAACACTGAAGCTTTCTTT.

V usage is TRBV5-8 and J usage is TRBJ2-7, with 7 bases lining up with TRBD1. Looked up from germline, CDR1 is SGHTS and CDR2 is YDEGEE. The CDR3 extends over 14 amino acids. J was trimmed by 3 bases and V by 3 bases; bases with no gene match: 6. CDR3 DNA: TGTGCCAGCAGCTACCGGGACAGAAACTACGAGCAGTACTTC. Its protein product is CASSYRDRNYEQYF.

The chain carries TRBV4-3 and TRBJ2-7; 9 bases map to TRBD2. The CDR3 is 16 amino acids. V lost 0 bases and J lost 3; bases outside the gene matches: 6. Germline V CDR1 and CDR2: LGHNA, YSLEER. The chain's CDR3 is CASSQDVQRGDYEQYF. DNA of the CDR3: TGCGCCAGCAGCCAAGATGTCCAGCGGGGGGACTACGAGCAGTACTTC.

This clone was seen a few times. Here the CDR3 reads CASSYGGGDTEAFF. CDR3 bases: TGTGCCAGCAGTTATGGAGGGGGGGACACTGAAGCTTTCTTT. This rearrangement joins TRBV5-6 to TRBJ1-1, with a weak D call TRBD1 (6 bases). The germline V gene has CDR1 SGHDT and CDR2 YYEEEE. The ends were cut back, 5 bases at V and 3 bases at J, with 14 bases in the middle. The CDR3 extends over 14 amino acids.

This clone was seen a few times. V and J are TRBV11-2 and TRBJ2-5, with TRBD2 matching over 9 bases. The germline V gene has CDR1 SGHAT and CDR2 FQNNGV. The V gene end was trimmed by 3 bases and the J gene end by 2 bases; junction bases not matched to a gene: 7. The CDR3 has 16 residues. In DNA, the CDR3 is TGTGCCAGCAGCTTCGGGCTAGCGGGACCTCAAGAGACCCAGTACTTC. This sequence encodes CASSFGLAGPQETQYF. Full variable domain (remainder filled in from reference TRBV11-2 and TRBJ2-5): EAGVAQSPRYKIIEKRQSVAFWCNPISGHATLYWYQQILGQGPKLLIQFQNNGVVDDSQLPKDRFSAERLKGVDSTLKIQPAKLEDSAVYLCASSFGLAGPQETQYFGPGTRLLVL.

The V gene is TRBV5-1, the J gene TRBJ2-7; maybe TRBD1 (6 bases). The CDR3 is made up of 15 amino acids. Trimming cost V 4 bases and J 0 bases, with 14 bases left between them. The V gene's germline CDR1 is SGHRS and CDR2 YFSETQ. The CDR3 spells CASSLKQGRSYEQYF. The DNA of the CDR3 is TGCGCCAGCAGCCTTAAACAGGGCCGCTCCTACGAGCAGTACTTC.

The V call is TRBV5-1, the J call TRBJ2-2, with D unclear. From germline, CDR1 is SGHRS and CDR2 YFSETQ. This CDR3 contains 14 residues. Trimming pared 0 bases from V and 8 bases from J, leaving 11 bases between. The CDR3 spells CASSLETVFGELFF. CDR3 coding DNA: TGCGCCAGCAGCTTGGAGACTGTATTTGGGGAGCTGTTTTTT.

The rearrangement joins TRBV9 to TRBJ2-1, with 11 bases that match TRBD2. Germline CDR1 is SGDLS and CDR2 is YYNGEE. The CDR3 loop spans 16 amino acids. Trimming at V came to 0 bases and at J to 5 bases, leaving 4 bases not matched to a gene. The CDR3 nucleotides are TGTGCCAGCAGCGTAGGACTAGCGGGGCTAGACAATGAGCAGTTCTTC. It codes for CASSVGLAGLDNEQFF.

This clone is a singleton in its sample. The chain couples TRBV28 to TRBJ1-5, with 7 bases matching TRBD1. Trimming at V came to 6 bases and at J to 7 bases, leaving 9 bases not matched to a gene. The CDR3 extends over 14 amino acids. Germline V gene sequence: CDR1 MDHEN, CDR2 SYDVKM. The CDR3 loop reads CASSSDRVRQPQHF. DNA for the CDR3: TGTGCCAGCAGCAGCGACAGGGTAAGGCAGCCCCAGCATTTT.

V is TRBV6-1 and J is TRBJ1-2, with 7 bases that match TRBD1. J gave up 3 bases and V 4 bases, and 8 bases lay outside the gene matches. Germline assignment: CDR1 MNHNS and CDR2 SASEGT. The CDR3 is 15 amino acids. The CDR3 spells CASSGSNRGYYGYTF. Written as DNA, the CDR3 is TGTGCCAGCAGTGGGTCTAACAGGGGATACTATGGCTACACCTTC.

The chain is built from TRBV18 and TRBJ1-1; TRBD1 matches at 8 bases. V was pared by 0 bases and J by 2 bases, with 5 bases of the junction left unmatched. There are 16 residues in the CDR3. Germline CDR1 is KGHSH and CDR2 is LQKENI. CDR3 nucleotides: TGTGCCAGCTCACCACCCGGCAGGGGGCAAAACACTGAAGCTTTCTTT. Amino acid sequence: CASSPPGRGQNTEAFF.

This rearrangement joins TRBV5-4 to TRBJ2-2; D might be TRBD2 (6 bases). CDR3 size: 14 residues. The germline V gene encodes CDR1 SGHNT and CDR2 YYREEE (reference sequence). Trimming left V 4 bases short and J 6 bases short, with 13 bases between. CDR3 sequence reads: CASSHTGDPGELFF. The CDR3 DNA sequence: TGTGCCAGCAGCCATACGGGAGACCCCGGGGAGCTGTTTTTT.

The J gene is TRBJ2-7, the V gene TRBV7-2, with no clear D. There are 13 residues in the CDR3. The germline V and J ends were trimmed by 2 bases and 0 bases, with 5 bases remaining between them. The germline gives CDR1 SGHTA, CDR2 FQGNSA. DNA of the CDR3: TGTGCCAGCAGCTTATCCGGCTCCTACGAGCAGTACTTC. Amino acid sequence: CASSLSGSYEQYF.

Turning to this clone: A read error may account for a junction end that differs from germline. V and J are TRBV28 and TRBJ1-2, with D possibly matching TRBD1 (5 bases). CDR1 is MDHEN and CDR2 is SYDVKM in the germline V gene. The CDR3 is 8 residues long. The CDR3 is CASSKGLF. The DNA for the CDR3 is TGTGCCAGCAGTAAGGGACTTTTC.

This chain uses TRBV9 with TRBJ2-3; 7 bases are a match to TRBD2. Losses at the gene ends were 5 bases for V and 1 base for J; bases not matched to a gene: 4. Per germline, CDR1 SGDLS and CDR2 YYNGEE. The CDR3 has 14 residues. In DNA, the CDR3 is TGTGCCAGCAGTCTTGGGGGGGGCACAGATACGCAGTATTTT. This gives the protein CASSLGGGTDTQYF.

About this clone itself: This specimen includes other DNA sequences encoding the same CDR3. The rearrangement uses TRBV6-5 and TRBJ2-7; 9 bases match TRBD1. The J segment lost 3 bases and the V segment lost 6 bases, leaving 6 bases of the junction unmatched. This CDR3 is built from 14 residues. Germline-derived CDR1 and CDR2 are MNHEY and SVGAGI. CDR3 protein: CASSRGQGSYEQYF. CDR3 sequence (DNA): TGTGCCAGCAGCCGCGGACAGGGGAGCTACGAGCAGTACTTC.

A single count supports this clone. This chain uses TRBV18 with TRBJ2-7; TRBD2 matches at 11 bases. CDR3 size: 14 residues. In germline, CDR1 is KGHSH, CDR2 LQKENI. With 3 bases clipped from V and 5 bases from J, the junction kept 3 bases outside the gene matches. CDR3 sequence: CASSPKLAGDEQYF. DNA for the CDR3: TGTGCCAGCTCACCGAAACTAGCGGGGGACGAGCAGTACTTC. Together with reference TRBV18 and TRBJ2-7, the CDR3 gives the full variable domain: NAGVMQNPRHLVRRRGQEARLRCSPMKGHSHVYWYRQLPEEGLKFMVYLQKENIIDESGMPKERFSAEFPKEGPSILRIQQVVRGDSAAYFCASSPKLAGDEQYFGPGTRLTVT.

The sample holds a few counts of this clone. V and J are TRBV5-1 and TRBJ1-4; TRBD1 matches at 9 bases. CDR3 size: 14 residues. From germline, CDR1 is SGHRS and CDR2 YFSETQ. V was pared by 6 bases and J by 8 bases, with 8 bases of the junction left unmatched. The CDR3 region has the DNA TGCGCCAGCAAACTGGGACAGGGTGGCGAAAAACTGTTTTTT. Translation: CASKLGQGGEKLFF.

This CDR3 reads CASSSTGADTEAFF. In nucleotides, the CDR3 is TGTGCCAGCAGTTCGACAGGGGCCGATACTGAAGCTTTCTTT. The V and J genes are TRBV6-1 and TRBJ1-1, with 8 nucleotides matching TRBD1. Germline V gene sequence: CDR1 MNHNS, CDR2 SASEGT. There are 14 residues in the CDR3. Unmatched junction bases numbered 7, after V lost 5 bases and J lost 5 bases.

In this sample, this clone turned up a few times. This chain uses TRBV6-6 with TRBJ1-1; possibly TRBD1 for D (5 bases). V was trimmed by 7 bases and J by 1 base, leaving 13 bases between them. The germline CDR1 and CDR2 sequences are MNHNY and SVGAGI (reference sequence). The CDR3 has 14 amino acids. The CDR3 sequence is CASTDRGENTEAFF. CDR3 DNA sequence: TGTGCCAGCACTGACCGGGGGGAGAACACTGAAGCTTTCTTT.

CDR3 amino acids: CASSLEPTNYGYTF. CDR3 coding DNA: TGCGCCAGCAGCTTGGAGCCTACTAACTATGGCTACACCTTC. The chain carries TRBV5-1 and TRBJ1-2, with D uncertain. This CDR3 comprises 14 residues. The germline V gene has CDR1 SGHRS and CDR2 YFSETQ. V lost 0 bases, J lost 0 bases, and 6 bases lay in between.

CDR3 sequence (DNA): TGTGCCAGCAGCCGCCACGGGACAGGGGGCTTTACTCAAGCTTTCTTT. Its protein product is CASSRHGTGGFTQAFF. The rearrangement links TRBV7-2 to TRBJ1-1; 12 bases are a match to TRBD1. Germline CDR1 SGHTA, CDR2 FQGNSA. The CDR3 is 16 residues long. V gave up 5 bases and J gave up 9 bases; unmatched junction bases: 13.

The V call is TRBV4-1, the J call TRBJ2-1, with 10 bases matching TRBD2. Germline trimming cut 3 bases from V and 3 bases from J; bases unmatched to any gene: 5. CDR1 and CDR2 (germline): MGHRA, YSYEKL. The CDR3 runs 16 residues. The CDR3 is CASSHPGTSDYNEQFF. The CDR3 nucleotides are TGCGCCAGCAGCCACCCTGGGACTAGCGACTACAATGAGCAGTTCTTC.